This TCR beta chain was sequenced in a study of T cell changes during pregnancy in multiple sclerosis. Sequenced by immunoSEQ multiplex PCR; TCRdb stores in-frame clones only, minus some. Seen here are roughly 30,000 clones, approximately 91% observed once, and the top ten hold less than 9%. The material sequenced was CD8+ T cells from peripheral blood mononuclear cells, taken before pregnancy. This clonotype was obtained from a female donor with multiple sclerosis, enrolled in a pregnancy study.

CDR3 nucleotide sequence: TGTGCCAGCAGCATTGACAGCGGGGACGCAGATGAGCAGTTCTTC. It encodes CASSIDSGDADEQFF. The chain employs TRBV7-2 and TRBJ2-1; 7 bases are a match to TRBD2. The J segment lost 8 bases and the V segment lost 5 bases, leaving 12 bases of the junction unmatched. This CDR3 has 15 residues. Germline V gene data show CDR1 as SGHTA and CDR2 as FQGNSA.